One sample yielded the 29 T cell receptor beta chains listed below, sequenced in a study of response to subunit inactivated influenza vaccine. TCRdb re-derived calls from the RT-PCR reads in MiXCR, one entry per CDR3 protein. Of approximately 570,000 distinct CDR3 sequences in the sample, about 8% were seen once. The material was PBMCs from blood, obtained roughly 24 months after vaccination. The receptors stem from a man aged 50-75 years who received an inactivated influenza vaccine.

This clonotype was recorded many times. The chain carries TRBV9 and TRBJ2-1, with 8 nucleotides matching TRBD2. Germline loops: CDR1 SGDLS, CDR2 YYNGEE. V was pared by 0 bases and J by 3 bases, with 2 bases of the junction left unmatched. The CDR3 consists of 15 residues. The CDR3 nucleotides are TGTGCCAGCAGCGTAGAACTAGCGGACTACAATGAGCAGTTCTTC. Its protein is CASSVELADYNEQFF.

This clonotype has only a few counts. V gene TRBV18 combines with J gene TRBJ2-3; D gene uncertain. CDR1 and CDR2 from the germline V gene are KGHSH and LQKENI. CDR3 length: 11 amino acids. V gave up 5 bases and J gave up 8 bases, with 8 bases separating them. The CDR3 reads CASSIAVTQYF. The CDR3 nucleotides read TGTGCCAGCTCAATCGCGGTTACGCAGTATTTT.

V and J are TRBV5-1 and TRBJ2-1; 8 nucleotides agree with TRBD2. The CDR3 runs 17 residues. The V and J ends lost 3 bases and 3 bases, in that order; junction bases with no gene match: 11. CDR1 SGHRS and CDR2 YFSETQ come from the germline V gene. The CDR3 DNA reads TGCGCCAGCAGCTATCAAAGATCCGGGACTAGCTACAATGAGCAGTTCTTC. As protein: CASSYQRSGTSYNEQFF. Looking up the rest from reference TRBV5-1 and TRBJ2-1 gives the full variable domain: KAGVTQTPRYLIKTRGQQVTLSCSPISGHRSVSWYQQTPGQGLQFLFEYFSETQRNKGNFPGRFSGRQFSNSRSEMNVSTLELGDSALYLCASSYQRSGTSYNEQFFGPGTRLTVL.

This clonotype came up many times. The chain joins TRBV2 to TRBJ1-5; TRBD1 matches at 9 bases. CDR3 length equals 18 residues. V dropped 5 bases and J dropped 3; count of bases not matched to a gene: 14. Germline V gene lookup returns CDR1 SNHLY and CDR2 FYNNEI. In DNA form, the CDR3 reads TGTGCCAGCAGTACAAGCCGGGACAGGGCGTCCCTCAATCAGCCCCAGCATTTT. Amino acid sequence: CASSTSRDRASLNQPQHF.

The chain carries TRBV6-1 and TRBJ2-7, with TRBD1 identical over 8 bases. This CDR3 contains 16 residues. CDR1 and CDR2 from the germline V gene are MNHNS and SASEGT. Trimming at V came to 6 bases and at J to 3 bases, leaving 13 bases not matched to a gene. CDR3 bases: TGTGCCAGCAGCCTCACCACCGGACAGGGACGCTACGAGCAGTACTTC. It translates to CASSLTTGQGRYEQYF.

This clonotype has a count of ten or more. The rearrangement joins TRBV20-1 to TRBJ2-1; D is uncertain. CDR1 is DFQATT, CDR2 SNEGSKA, per germline (reference sequence). Trimming shortened V by 0 bases and J by 7 bases, and 4 bases separated the two germline ends. The CDR3 is made up of 11 amino acids. CDR3 nucleotides: TGCAGTGCTAGAGATCTTAATGAGCAGTTCTTC. This encodes CSARDLNEQFF.

The chain links TRBV5-5 to TRBJ1-3; a possible D gene is TRBD1 (5 bases). The CDR3 contains 16 residues. Germline assignment: CDR1 SGHKS and CDR2 YYEKEE (reference sequence). Trimming stripped 4 bases from V and 3 bases from J, with 17 bases between. The CDR3 nucleotides read TGTGCCAGCAGCCCCATGCACTCCCAGGGTGGAAACACCATATATTTT. Translation gives CASSPMHSQGGNTIYF.

The chain has TRBV6-1 and TRBJ2-7; 8 nucleotides agree with TRBD2. V dropped 5 bases and J dropped 1; count of bases not matched to a gene: 7. Germline assignment: CDR1 MNHNS and CDR2 SASEGT. This CDR3 is built from 15 residues. CDR3 DNA sequence: TGTGCCAGCAGTACCGGGACTAGAACGTCCTACGAGCAGTACTTC. This encodes CASSTGTRTSYEQYF.

This clonotype was detected a few times. The chain uses TRBV18 and TRBJ2-3; D is unclear. Trimming removed 6 bases from V and 6 bases from J, with 7 bases in between. This CDR3 is 11 amino acids long. Germline CDR1 reads KGHSH; CDR2 reads LQKENI. CDR3 residues: CASSMMDTQYF. CDR3 DNA: TGTGCCAGCTCTATGATGGATACGCAGTATTTT.

The rearrangement links TRBV5-1 to TRBJ2-7; weak D call: TRBD1 (6 bases). From germline, CDR1 is SGHRS and CDR2 YFSETQ. There are 14 residues in the CDR3. Trimming removed 4 bases at V and 3 bases at J, with 14 bases between. For the CDR3, the DNA is TGCGCCAGCAGCCAGCCGGGACAAAACTACGAGCAGTACTTC. Translating it yields CASSQPGQNYEQYF.

This chain links TRBV3-1 with TRBJ2-6; D ambiguous. Trimming took 6 bases from V and 4 from J, leaving 7 bases between them. This CDR3 is built from 13 residues. Germline CDR1 LGHDT, CDR2 YNNKEL (reference sequence). CDR3 sequence (DNA): TGTGCCAGCAGACCCCTCGGGGCCAACGTCCTGACTTTC. It translates to CASRPLGANVLTF.

The chain carries TRBV12-3 or TRBV12-4 and TRBJ2-3, with TRBD1 matching over 7 bases. Germline trimming cut 6 bases from V and 0 bases from J; bases unmatched to any gene: 9. The CDR3 contains 16 residues. The CDR3 reads CASSSTTGISTDTQYF. CDR3 in DNA: TGTGCCAGCAGCAGTACGACAGGGATTAGCACAGATACGCAGTATTTT.

This clonotype was picked up a small number of times. The rearrangement joins TRBV20-1 to TRBJ1-2, with a possible D match to TRBD1 (5 bases). CDR3 length: 13 residues. V gave up 6 bases and J gave up 5 bases, with 16 bases separating them. Per the germline V gene, CDR1 is DFQATT and CDR2 is SNEGSKA (reference sequence). CDR3 protein: CSARRGLDYGYTF. CDR3 bases: TGCAGTGCCCGAAGGGGACTCGATTATGGCTACACCTTC.

This clonotype has just a few counts. The CDR3 coding sequence is TGCAGCGTCCAGGGATTCTATGGCTACACCTTC. It translates to CSVQGFYGYTF. J is TRBJ1-2 and V is TRBV29-1; D perhaps matches TRBD1 (5 bases). CDR1 is SQVTM, CDR2 ANQGSEA, per germline. V dropped 6 bases and J dropped 4 bases, with 9 bases sitting between them. The length of the CDR3 is 11 residues.

This clonotype has a single count. This sequence joins TRBV6-5 and TRBJ2-2; no reliable D call. The CDR3 length is 14 residues. The germline CDR1 and CDR2 sequences are MNHEY and SVGAGI. V shed 0 bases and J shed 6 bases, with 8 bases lying between them. The CDR3 DNA is TGTGCCAGCAGTTACTCCTGGGATTCCGGGGAGCTGTTTTTT. This translates into CASSYSWDSGELFF.

In this sample, this clonotype turned up a few times. V is TRBV5-1 and J is TRBJ1-4; 11 nucleotides line up with TRBD1. The V and J ends lost 4 bases and 7 bases, in that order; junction bases with no gene match: 9. Germline values: CDR1 SGHRS, CDR2 YFSETQ. CDR3 length: 16 residues. CDR3 nucleotide sequence: TGCGCCAGCAGCCCTGGACAGGGGGCCCGCGGTGAAAAACTGTTTTTT. As protein: CASSPGQGARGEKLFF.

The rearrangement joins TRBV2 to TRBJ2-1, with 9 nucleotides matching TRBD2. This CDR3 contains 16 residues. The V and J ends lost 7 bases and 0 bases, in that order; junction bases with no gene match: 7. The germline gives CDR1 SNHLY, CDR2 FYNNEI. The DNA for the CDR3 is TGTGCCAGCACCCGACTGCGGGAGGGCTCCTACAATGAGCAGTTCTTC. It translates to CASTRLREGSYNEQFF.

The J gene is TRBJ2-1, the V gene TRBV12-3 or TRBV12-4; maybe TRBD1 (5 bases). This CDR3 region has 10 residues. V dropped 8 bases and J dropped 8 bases, with 7 bases sitting between them. For the CDR3, the DNA is TGTGCCAGCGGACAAGATGAGCAGTTCTTC. Translating gives CASGQDEQFF.

The J gene is TRBJ2-7, the V gene TRBV25-1; D remains ambiguous. This CDR3 spans 12 amino acids. Per germline, CDR1 MGHDK and CDR2 SYGVNS. V shed 6 bases and J shed 3 bases, with 9 bases lying between them. The DNA of the CDR3 is TGTGCCAGCAGGGAGAACGGCTACGAGCAGTACTTC. Protein product: CASRENGYEQYF.

This clonotype appeared many times. The chain uses TRBV5-1 and TRBJ2-2, with TRBD2 matching 9 bases. The CDR3 loop spans 16 amino acids. Germline lookup yields CDR1 SGHRS and CDR2 YFSETQ. The junction had 8 bases not matched to a gene; V was cut back by 1 base and J by 7 bases. CDR3 region: CASSLYGGRANGELFF. In DNA, the CDR3 is TGCGCCAGCAGCTTGTATGGCGGGAGGGCCAACGGGGAGCTGTTTTTT. The full variable domain, completed using reference TRBV5-1 and TRBJ2-2, is KAGVTQTPRYLIKTRGQQVTLSCSPISGHRSVSWYQQTPGQGLQFLFEYFSETQRNKGNFPGRFSGRQFSNSRSEMNVSTLELGDSALYLCASSLYGGRANGELFFGEGSRLTVL.

This clonotype has ten or more counts. The chain employs TRBV12-3 or TRBV12-4 and TRBJ1-5; TRBD1 matches at 8 bases. This CDR3 comprises 13 residues. The trim removed 5 bases at V and 9 bases at J, leaving 6 bases unmatched. The CDR3 is CASSNRGMGPQHF. The CDR3 nucleotides are TGTGCCAGCAGTAACAGGGGGATGGGGCCCCAGCATTTT.

The chain recombines TRBV15 with TRBJ1-4, with 7 positions matching TRBD1. Germline V gene data show CDR1 as LNHNV and CDR2 as YYDKDF (reference sequence). The trim removed 10 bases at V and 3 bases at J, leaving 5 bases unmatched. The CDR3 is 13 amino acids. The CDR3 loop is CAMGTASNEKLFF. CDR3 nucleotides: TGTGCCATGGGGACAGCGTCTAATGAAAAACTGTTTTTT. Variable domain in full (rest from reference TRBV15 and TRBJ1-4): DAMVIQNPRYQVTQFGKPVTLSCSQTLNHNVMYWYQQKSSQAPKLLFHYYDKDFNNEADTPDNFQSRRPNTSFCFLDIRSPGLGDTAMYLCAMGTASNEKLFFGSGTQLSVL.

This clonotype was counted a single time. A much larger clone differs from this one at a single base, so this may be a read error. The rearrangement links TRBV10-3 to TRBJ2-3; 9 nucleotides align to TRBD2. CDR3 length: 14 amino acids. Germline lookup yields CDR1 ENHRY and CDR2 SYGVKD. The CDR3 reads CTTWGTSSTDTQYF. The CDR3 nucleotides read TGTACCACATGGGGGACTAGCAGCACAGATACGCAGTATTTT.

This clonotype turned up a few times. The chain combines TRBV5-1 with TRBJ2-7, with D perhaps TRBD1 or TRBD2 (6 bases each). The CDR3 spans 13 residues. V was cut by 3 bases and J by 5 bases, with 12 bases left in between. CDR1 and CDR2 from the germline V gene are SGHRS and YFSETQ. The CDR3 sequence: CASSSHREDEQYF. CDR3 sequence (DNA): TGCGCCAGCAGCTCCCACAGGGAGGACGAGCAGTACTTC.

This clonotype has only a few counts. The V call is TRBV20-1, the J call TRBJ2-4; D might be TRBD1 (6 bases). The CDR3 consists of 19 residues. The V end was cut by 0 bases, the J end by 3 bases, with 24 bases between. From germline, CDR1 is DFQATT and CDR2 SNEGSKA (reference sequence). The CDR3 bases are TGCAGTGCTAGAGATTGGGGGCGGCATCAAGCGTGGGGCAAAAACATTCAGTACTTC. Translation gives CSARDWGRHQAWGKNIQYF.

The table lists this clonotype with many counts. The J gene is TRBJ2-7, the V gene TRBV7-2; TRBD2 matches at 10 bases. Germline V gene sequence: CDR1 SGHTA, CDR2 FQGNSA. V was pared by 4 bases and J by 9 bases, with 12 bases of the junction left unmatched. The CDR3 extends over 15 amino acids. The CDR3 DNA reads TGTGCCAGCAGCTCCTTGACTAGCGGGTTAACGGGGCAGTACTTC. This encodes CASSSLTSGLTGQYF.

This clonotype has just a few counts. The chain combines TRBV10-3 with TRBJ2-1; weak D call: TRBD2 (6 bases). The CDR3 has 16 residues. The V gene's germline CDR1 is ENHRY and CDR2 SYGVKD. V was trimmed by 3 bases and J by 0 bases, leaving 12 bases between them. The CDR3 sequence is CAISDTSLSSYNEQFF. The CDR3 nucleotides read TGTGCCATCAGTGATACTAGCCTGAGCTCCTACAATGAGCAGTTCTTC.

V gene TRBV10-3 combines with J gene TRBJ1-5; the D gene is possibly TRBD1 (5 bases). V was clipped by 3 bases and J by 2 bases, with 8 bases between them. This CDR3 region has 14 residues. Germline loops: CDR1 ENHRY, CDR2 SYGVKD. The CDR3 is CAISDRAGNQPQHF. Here the CDR3 DNA reads TGTGCCATCAGTGACAGGGCGGGCAATCAGCCCCAGCATTTT.

The V call is TRBV10-3, the J call TRBJ2-3; the D gene is possibly TRBD1 (5 bases). There are 13 residues in the CDR3. V lost 2 bases and J lost 5, with 8 bases in between. Germline V gene sequence: CDR1 ENHRY, CDR2 SYGVKD. CDR3 loop: CAISEGAGDTQYF. The CDR3 nucleotides are TGTGCCATCAGTGAGGGGGCTGGAGATACGCAGTATTTT.